This T cell receptor beta chain is from a study of blood T cell repertoires in COVID-19. As for the study in general: Samples taken during acute and convalescent COVID-19 were collected in the United States, Italy and Spain. Sample material is recorded as cDNA or gDNA derived from T cells, B-cell-depleted T cells, or PBMCs.

Trimming took off 4 bases at V and 8 bases at J, with 11 bases between the two ends. The CDR3 is made up of 12 amino acids. The germline V gene encodes CDR1 MNHEY and CDR2 SVGEGT. As handled by the study authors: The authors estimated nucleated cell counts from reference gene primer amplification. Generated by immunoSEQ multiplex PCR, the TCRdb table keeps only in-frame clones and is missing some. The V and J calls and clone size come from that table; D and trimming were worked out from the DNA. The sample has 95,000 to 150,000 clones, 82% seen once. The genes are TRBV6-2 or TRBV6-3 and TRBJ1-2; D uncertain. Input material: peripheral blood. The sequence was collected from a woman aged 70 to 79 with acute or convalescent COVID-19. CDR3 sequence reads: CASSSTRQGYTF. As DNA, the CDR3 is TGTGCCAGCAGTTCCACAAGACAAGGCTACACCTTC.